This TCR beta chain came from a study of shared clonotypes between healthy human individuals. Unsorted PBMC contributed roughly 300 ng DNA, about 30,000 T cell genomes, to each replicate PCR. Sequencing was performed with immunoSEQ multiplex PCR; in TCRdb, only in-frame clones are kept and a portion is missing. This table holds about 470,000 clones, roughly 77% found once. Germline CDR1 and CDR2: SGHRS and YFSETQ. This CDR3 contains 15 residues. The ends were cut back, 3 bases at V and 3 bases at J, with 13 bases in the middle. The TCR was taken from a woman in her thirties or forties in good health. Some clones in this sample may be carry-over from other donors' samples. The rearrangement uses TRBV5-1 and TRBJ2-1; tentatively, D is TRBD1 (5 bases). Sequenced sample: PBMCs. The CDR3 region is CASSYRTNDYNEQFF. The CDR3 bases are TGCGCCAGCAGCTATCGGACAAACGACTACAATGAGCAGTTCTTC.